This T cell receptor beta chain was recovered during a study of T cell responses to AZD1222 COVID-19 vaccine. Looking at the study overall: Second-dose groups at about 4 or about 12 weeks were pooled. Study results and caveats: Breadth and depth of Spike-specific TCRs rose after two AZD1222 doses. Clonal diversity was possibly underestimated, and the donors were mostly white British, with more females.

Regarding this clone: Its specificity is not known.

The CDR3 consists of 17 residues. Germline V gene sequence: CDR1 LGHDT, CDR2 YNNKEL (reference sequence). V was clipped by 0 bases and J by 3 bases; unmatched bases: 11. The data were produced by immunoSEQ multiplex PCR, yet TCRdb's version contains in-frame clones alone and is incomplete. The sample carries 100,000 to 150,000 clones, around 87% recorded once. The sequence came from an adult in good health. The specimen comprised peripheral blood, sampled on day 0 of AZD1222 vaccination. The V call is TRBV3-1 (or the pseudogene TRBV3-2), the J call TRBJ2-7; TRBD1 aligns across 7 bases. This chain's CDR3 is CASSQETRQGKSYEQYF. As DNA, the CDR3 is TGTGCCAGCAGCCAAGAAACAAGACAGGGAAAAAGCTACGAGCAGTACTTC.